The rows below give T cell receptor beta chains drawn from one sample of a study of blood T cell repertoires in COVID-19. Assay used: immunoSEQ multiplex PCR; TCRdb lists only in-frame clones, some missing. The sample lists 70,000 to 95,000 clones; 75% to 95% were seen once. Sequencing was performed on peripheral blood. All receptors derive from a woman between 45 and 65 years old in a cohort sampled during active COVID-19. CDR3s include the opening cysteine and the closing phenylalanine or tryptophan. The order of the fields is V gene, clone size, D gene, J gene, CDR3 DNA, CDR3 protein. D genes are given only for firm matches. Clone size appears in some rows only: once, few, many, or a class for an expanded clone.

V: TRBV7-3
size: .
D: TRBD2
J: TRBJ2-7
DNA: TGTGCCAGCAGCCCAGGTCCGGGACTAGCGGGGTCGAGGTACGAGCAGTACTTC
CDR3: CASSPGPGLAGSRYEQYF

V: TRBV21-1
size: once
D: .
J: TRBJ2-5
DNA: TGTGCCAGCAGCAAAGATGGACAGGGGGTAGAGACCCAGTACTTC
CDR3: CASSKDGQGVETQYF

V: TRBV6-5
size: .
D: .
J: TRBJ1-1
DNA: TGTGCCAGCAGTTACTCAAGATGGTCAGGGGTAGCTTTCTTT
CDR3: CASSYSRWSGVAFF

V: TRBV29-1
size: .
D: .
J: TRBJ2-7
DNA: TGCAGCGTGAACAGGAATAGGGGAGAGCAGTACTTC
CDR3: CSVNRNRGEQYF

V: TRBV5-1
size: .
D: .
J: TRBJ1-1
DNA: TGCGCCAGCAGCCCCCGCCTGGGGGGGAGGGCTGAAGCTTTCTTT
CDR3: CASSPRLGGRAEAFF

V: TRBV6-5
size: .
D: .
J: TRBJ2-2
DNA: TGTGCCGGGGGGTTGGGCTTGAACACCGGGGAGCTGTTTTTT
CDR3: CAGGLGLNTGELFF

V: TRBV19
size: .
D: TRBD2
J: TRBJ2-5
DNA: TGTGCCAGTAGTATGTCTAGCGGGGGGGCCCGAGAGACCCAGTACTTC
CDR3: CASSMSSGGARETQYF

V: TRBV9
size: .
D: TRBD1
J: TRBJ2-6
DNA: TGTGCCAGCAGCCGGGGACAGGGACGCGCTGGGGCCAACGTCCTGACTTTC
CDR3: CASSRGQGRAGANVLTF

V: TRBV5-4
size: once
D: TRBD1
J: TRBJ2-2
DNA: TGTGCCAGCAGCTTAGCCGGACAGGGGCGAGTTACCGGGGAGCTGTTTTTT
CDR3: CASSLAGQGRVTGELFF

V: TRBV19
size: once
D: TRBD1
J: TRBJ1-4
DNA: TGTGCCAGTAGTTATGCGACAGGGGCGGAGAAACTGTTTTTT
CDR3: CASSYATGAEKLFF

V: TRBV18
size: .
D: .
J: TRBJ1-4
DNA: TGTGCCAGCTCACCACTACCCATCGGGGGATCGGCGGCTGAAAAACTGTTTTTT
CDR3: CASSPLPIGGSAAEKLFF

V: TRBV7-2
size: .
D: .
J: TRBJ2-2
DNA: TGTGCCAGCAGCTTAGGGCAGGTGAACACCGGGGAGCTGTTTTTT
CDR3: CASSLGQVNTGELFF

V: TRBV11-2
size: .
D: .
J: TRBJ2-3
DNA: TGTGCCAGCAGACCTCGGGGGTCTAGCACAGATACGCAGTATTTT
CDR3: CASRPRGSSTDTQYF

V: TRBV7-8
size: .
D: TRBD2
J: TRBJ2-1
DNA: TGTGCCAGCAGTTTCCGAACTAGCGGGGGGTCCAATGAGCAGTTCTTC
CDR3: CASSFRTSGGSNEQFF

V: TRBV19
size: .
D: .
J: TRBJ2-2
DNA: TGTGCCCTGTGGGAGCAGAACACCGGGGAGCTGTTTTTT
CDR3: CALWEQNTGELFF

V: TRBV10-2
size: .
D: .
J: TRBJ1-2
DNA: TGCGCCAGCAGTGGGGGCACCGTGGGGGGGCATGGCTACACCTTC
CDR3: CASSGGTVGGHGYTF

V: TRBV7-9
size: .
D: .
J: TRBJ2-2
DNA: TGTGCCAGCAGTTCAGGATTTAATAGTGCCGGGGAGCTGTTTTTT
CDR3: CASSSGFNSAGELFF

V: TRBV3-1/TRBV3-2
size: .
D: TRBD2
J: TRBJ2-1
DNA: TGTGCCAGCAGCTATATCCGGGGCCCTAGCGGCTACAATGAGCAGTTCTTC
CDR3: CASSYIRGPSGYNEQFF

V: TRBV29-1
size: .
D: .
J: TRBJ1-2
DNA: TGCAGCGTTGAAGTTGGGGGAGGCGGCTACACCTTC
CDR3: CSVEVGGGGYTF

V: TRBV10-1
size: .
D: TRBD1
J: TRBJ2-7
DNA: TGCGCCAGCAGTGAGGGGACAGACTACGAGCAGTACTTC
CDR3: CASSEGTDYEQYF

V: TRBV3-1/TRBV3-2
size: .
D: .
J: TRBJ2-5
DNA: TGTGCCAGCAGCCAAGATCCGGGGAGCGGAGAGACCCAGTACTTC
CDR3: CASSQDPGSGETQYF

V: TRBV7-9
size: .
D: .
J: TRBJ2-6
DNA: TGTGCCAGCAGTCCCCTCGGTTGGAGATCTGGGGCCAACGTCCTGACTTTC
CDR3: CASSPLGWRSGANVLTF

V: TRBV27
size: once
D: TRBD2
J: TRBJ2-3
DNA: TGTGCCAGCAGTTTAGCACTAGCGGGCAATACGCAGTATTTT
CDR3: CASSLALAGNTQYF

V: TRBV9
size: once
D: .
J: TRBJ2-1
DNA: TGTGCCAGCAGCGTAGGGCATGAGCAGTTCTTC
CDR3: CASSVGHEQFF

V: TRBV6-1
size: .
D: .
J: TRBJ2-5
DNA: TGTGCCAGCAGTGAATACGGACAAACTTCCCAAGAGACCCAGTACTTC
CDR3: CASSEYGQTSQETQYF

V: TRBV5-4
size: .
D: .
J: TRBJ2-1
DNA: TGTGCCAGCAGCTTTACAGGGCTAGGTGAGCAGTTCTTC
CDR3: CASSFTGLGEQFF

V: TRBV19
size: .
D: TRBD1
J: TRBJ2-3
DNA: TGTGCCAGTACCACGACGGGGGACAGGGGAGATACGCAGTATTTT
CDR3: CASTTTGDRGDTQYF

V: TRBV7-2
size: .
D: .
J: TRBJ1-4
DNA: TGTGCCAGCAACGGGGGGGCTCATGAAAAACTGTTTTTT
CDR3: CASNGGAHEKLFF

V: TRBV6-5
size: .
D: .
J: TRBJ1-4
DNA: TGTGCCAGCAGTAGTCAAGCTAAAGCAAAACTGTTTTTT
CDR3: CASSSQAKAKLFF

V: TRBV30
size: .
D: .
J: TRBJ1-4
DNA: TGTGCCTGGAGTGGGTTTTTGGGGGCGCTTCGGGAAAAACTGTTTTTT
CDR3: CAWSGFLGALREKLFF

V: TRBV6-5
size: .
D: TRBD1
J: TRBJ2-7
DNA: TGTGCCAGCAGAAAAAACCGGGACAGTCGGTACGAGCAGTACTTC
CDR3: CASRKNRDSRYEQYF

V: TRBV21-1
size: .
D: .
J: TRBJ2-1
DNA: TGTGCCAGCAGCAAAGACAGGGAAGGTGGTAGTAATGAGCAGTTCTTC
CDR3: CASSKDREGGSNEQFF

V: TRBV9
size: .
D: TRBD2
J: TRBJ2-3
DNA: TGTGCCAGCAGCGTAGTCGGGGGGGCGACAGATACGCAGTATTTT
CDR3: CASSVVGGATDTQYF